This TCR beta chain is from a study of OX40 agonist ivuxolimab in advanced cancers. Study-wide background: Hepatocellular carcinoma, melanoma, renal cell or head and neck cancer was diagnosed in the dose-escalation patients.

Germline assignment: CDR1 MNHEY and CDR2 SVGAGI. The CDR3 has 14 residues. The V end was cut by 4 bases, the J end by 1 base, with 10 bases between. Profiling relied on immunoSEQ multiplex PCR, and the TCRdb table lists in-frame clones only, not all of them. Found here are some 49,000 clones, approximately 81% of them singletons; the top ten hold approximately 20%. Study conclusions and caveats: Normalized T-cell clonal expansion was also low in a subset of nonresponders.

In regard to this clone: The target antigen is unknown.

The source of this sequence is an adult with an advanced solid tumor such as melanoma, head and neck, liver or kidney cancer. This chain connects TRBV6-5 to TRBJ1-1; maybe TRBD1 (5 bases). The source material was CD4+ or CD8+ T cells sorted from blood, sampled in a trial of the OX40 agonist ivuxolimab. For the CDR3, the DNA is TGTGCCAGCAGTTCGTTGACAGAGAACACTGAAGCTTTCTTT. This codes for CASSSLTENTEAFF.